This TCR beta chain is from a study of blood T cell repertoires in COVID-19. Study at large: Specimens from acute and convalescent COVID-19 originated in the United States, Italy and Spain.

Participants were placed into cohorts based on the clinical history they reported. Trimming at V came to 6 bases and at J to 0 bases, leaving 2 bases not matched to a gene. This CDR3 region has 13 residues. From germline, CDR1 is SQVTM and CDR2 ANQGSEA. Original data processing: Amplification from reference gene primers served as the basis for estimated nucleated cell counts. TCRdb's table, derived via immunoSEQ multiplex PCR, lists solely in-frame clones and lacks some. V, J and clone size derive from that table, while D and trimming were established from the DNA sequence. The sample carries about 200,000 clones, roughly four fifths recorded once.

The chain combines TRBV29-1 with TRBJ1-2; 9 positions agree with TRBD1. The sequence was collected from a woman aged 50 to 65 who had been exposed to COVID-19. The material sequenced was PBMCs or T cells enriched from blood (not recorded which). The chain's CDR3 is CSVGTGTNYGYTF. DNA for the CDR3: TGCAGCGTCGGGACAGGGACTAACTATGGCTACACCTTC.